This T cell receptor beta chain is drawn from a study of control samples from healthy donors and cancer patients. The CDR3 sequence is 13 residues long. The V end was cut by 3 bases, the J end by 5 bases, with 10 bases between. In germline, CDR1 is SNHLY, CDR2 FYNNEI. The repertoire was sequenced with immunoSEQ multiplex PCR; TCRdb's copy has only in-frame clones and lacks some. The repertoire holds about 98,000 clones, with 79% as singletons. This clone is a singleton in its sample. The sample comprised blood. The sequence was collected from a woman younger than 45 in good health. The chain couples TRBV2 to TRBJ1-2, with D possibly being TRBD1 (6 bases). The CDR3 here is CASSDDRYYGYTF. CDR3 DNA: TGTGCCAGCAGTGACGACAGGTATTATGGCTACACCTTC.